These T cell receptor beta chains were read from a single sample in a study of CD8 T cells in ankylosing spondylitis. MiXCR, applied by TCRdb to the 5' RACE reads, yields one record per CDR3 protein. The sample shows about 120,000 distinct CDR3 sequences, roughly 13% of them seen only once. The specimen was blood, either unsorted or a sorted T cell fraction (not recorded which). Receptors originate from a female donor with ankylosing spondylitis or in good health (not recorded which). The CDR3 runs from the conserved cysteine through the conserved F or W. The order of the fields is V gene, clone size, J gene, D gene, CDR3 DNA, CDR3 protein. D genes are given only for firm matches. Clone size is shown for a subset of rows, as once, few, many or a class of expanded clone.

v_gene: TRBV12-3/TRBV12-4
abundance: few
j_gene: TRBJ2-2
d_gene: TRBD1
CDR3nt: TGTGCCAGCCGGACAGGAGGAACCGGGGAGCTGTTTTTT
CDR3aa: CASRTGGTGELFF

v_gene: TRBV2
abundance: NA
j_gene: TRBJ1-2
d_gene: NA
CDR3nt: TGTGCCAGCAGTGGCCAGGCCTATGGCTACACCTTC
CDR3aa: CASSGQAYGYTF

v_gene: TRBV5-1
abundance: many
j_gene: TRBJ2-2
d_gene: TRBD2
CDR3nt: TGCGCCAGCAGCTTTACCGGGACTAGCGTTGCCGGGGAGCTGTTTTTT
CDR3aa: CASSFTGTSVAGELFF

v_gene: TRBV2
abundance: NA
j_gene: TRBJ1-5
d_gene: NA
CDR3nt: TGTGCCAGCAGTGACCATAGGGGGAATCAGCCCCAGCATTTT
CDR3aa: CASSDHRGNQPQHF

v_gene: TRBV7-8
abundance: many
j_gene: TRBJ1-5
d_gene: NA
CDR3nt: TGTGCCAGCAGCTTAGTACGCAATCAGCCCCAGCATTTT
CDR3aa: CASSLVRNQPQHF

v_gene: TRBV18
abundance: few
j_gene: TRBJ1-5
d_gene: NA
CDR3nt: TGTGCCAGCTCACCACAGGGGGGTCAGCCCCAGCATTTT
CDR3aa: CASSPQGGQPQHF

v_gene: TRBV5-6
abundance: NA
j_gene: TRBJ2-1
d_gene: TRBD2
CDR3nt: TGTGCCAGCAGCTCAACGACTAGCGGGGGGGCAACTCCGAATGAGCAGTTCTTC
CDR3aa: CASSSTTSGGATPNEQFF

v_gene: TRBV18
abundance: NA
j_gene: TRBJ2-7
d_gene: TRBD1
CDR3nt: TGTGCCAGCTCACCTTTAGGGACAGGGAACACCTACGAGCAGTACTTC
CDR3aa: CASSPLGTGNTYEQYF

v_gene: TRBV14
abundance: few
j_gene: TRBJ2-3
d_gene: NA
CDR3nt: TGTGCCAGCAGCCAATATCGCGCGGGACGCACAGATACGCAGTATTTT
CDR3aa: CASSQYRAGRTDTQYF

v_gene: TRBV9
abundance: few
j_gene: TRBJ2-1
d_gene: TRBD2
CDR3nt: TGTGCCAGCAGCTCCTCCCCGAACCGGCGGGGGGTCAATGAGCAGTTCTTC
CDR3aa: CASSSSPNRRGVNEQFF

v_gene: TRBV7-2
abundance: few
j_gene: TRBJ2-7
d_gene: TRBD2
CDR3nt: TGTGCCAGCAGCAAATCTAGCGGGCCGAACTCCTACGAGCAGTACTTC
CDR3aa: CASSKSSGPNSYEQYF

v_gene: TRBV20-1
abundance: many
j_gene: TRBJ1-3
d_gene: TRBD1
CDR3nt: TGCAGTGCTACTAAGACAGGGATGGGGAGAAACACCATATATTTT
CDR3aa: CSATKTGMGRNTIYF

v_gene: TRBV20-1
abundance: many
j_gene: TRBJ1-1
d_gene: TRBD1
CDR3nt: TGCAGTGCTAGTTATGTGCAGGGGGCAACTGAAGCTTTCTTT
CDR3aa: CSASYVQGATEAFF

v_gene: TRBV28
abundance: NA
j_gene: TRBJ2-3
d_gene: NA
CDR3nt: TGTGCCAGCAGTTTAACAAGGGCCACAGATACGCAGTATTTT
CDR3aa: CASSLTRATDTQYF

v_gene: TRBV11-2
abundance: NA
j_gene: TRBJ2-7
d_gene: NA
CDR3nt: TGTGCCAGCAGCTTAGTCGGTGGCTACGAGCAGTACTTC
CDR3aa: CASSLVGGYEQYF

v_gene: TRBV9
abundance: NA
j_gene: TRBJ2-7
d_gene: NA
CDR3nt: TGTGCCAGCAGCGGGGCGGACACGTCGTACGAGCAGTACTTC
CDR3aa: CASSGADTSYEQYF

v_gene: TRBV20-1
abundance: few
j_gene: TRBJ2-2
d_gene: NA
CDR3nt: TGCAGTGCCAACCCGGACGGGACCGGGGAGCTGTTTTTT
CDR3aa: CSANPDGTGELFF

v_gene: TRBV7-2
abundance: many
j_gene: TRBJ2-3
d_gene: TRBD2
CDR3nt: TGTGCCAGCAGCTCTAGCGGGAGGGCGGTAGATACGCAGTATTTT
CDR3aa: CASSSSGRAVDTQYF

v_gene: TRBV20-1
abundance: many
j_gene: TRBJ2-2
d_gene: NA
CDR3nt: TGCAGTGCTAGAGATCCTTTTACGGGCACCGGGGAGCTGTTTTTT
CDR3aa: CSARDPFTGTGELFF

v_gene: TRBV7-9
abundance: many
j_gene: TRBJ2-2
d_gene: TRBD1
CDR3nt: TGTGCCAGCGGTGACAGGGGTACCGGGGAGCTGTTTTTT
CDR3aa: CASGDRGTGELFF

v_gene: TRBV10-3
abundance: NA
j_gene: TRBJ1-1
d_gene: NA
CDR3nt: TGTGCCATCAGTGAGTCAGGAGGCACTGAAGCTTTCTTT
CDR3aa: CAISESGGTEAFF

v_gene: TRBV12-3/TRBV12-4
abundance: many
j_gene: TRBJ1-5
d_gene: NA
CDR3nt: TGTGCCAGCAACCCGACAGCAAGCAATCAGCCCCAGCATTTT
CDR3aa: CASNPTASNQPQHF

v_gene: TRBV4-2
abundance: NA
j_gene: TRBJ2-3
d_gene: TRBD2
CDR3nt: TGTGCCAGCAGCCAAATGGCGGGGGGGCTTCCAGGTACGCAGTATTTT
CDR3aa: CASSQMAGGLPGTQYF